Following are 10 T cell receptor beta chains from one sample sequenced in a study of molecular identifiers for immune sequencing clone quantification. A single record per CDR3 protein comes from TCRdb applying MiXCR to the PCR reads. The sample gives 60,000 to 75,000 distinct CDR3 sequences, 15% to 20% of which show up once; about 1.5% is in the top ten. The specimen sequenced was naive CD8+ T cells from blood, with Jurkat cell RNA spiked in. This sample's subset: FACS-sorted CD8+CD4-CCR7+CD45RA+ naive T cells. These receptors originate from a human donor in good health. Some libraries in this study had Jurkat cell RNA spiked in.

This clonotype was observed a few times. The chain recombines TRBV12-3 or TRBV12-4 with TRBJ1-1; 10 bases are a match to TRBD1. V lost 6 bases, J lost 7 bases, and 8 bases stayed unmatched. This CDR3 has 14 residues. The CDR3 region has the DNA TGTGCCAGCAGGACAGGGGGCCGGCTAAATGAAGCTTTCTTT. This codes for CASRTGGRLNEAFF.

The J gene is TRBJ2-5, the V gene TRBV27; possible D gene TRBD2, 5 bases. The CDR3 consists of 16 residues. CDR1 is MNHEY, CDR2 SMNVEV, per germline (reference sequence). The germline V and J ends were trimmed by 4 bases and 1 base, with 16 bases remaining between them. The CDR3 protein is CASSSGATGFQETQYF. The CDR3 bases are TGTGCCAGCAGTTCTGGCGCCACGGGGTTCCAAGAGACCCAGTACTTC.

The V and J genes are TRBV27 and TRBJ2-5, with 15 bases that match TRBD2. The V and J ends lost 6 bases and 5 bases, in that order; junction bases with no gene match: 7. CDR1 MNHEY and CDR2 SMNVEV come from the germline V gene (reference sequence). CDR3 size: 16 residues. The CDR3 DNA reads TGTGCCAGCAGCCGGGGACTAGCGGGAGGTAGGGAGACCCAGTACTTC. Translating gives CASSRGLAGGRETQYF.

This clonotype was counted ten times or more. The V and J genes are TRBV7-2 and TRBJ2-7; tentative D call: TRBD2 (5 bases). Trimming removed 3 bases at V and 2 bases at J, with 8 bases between. The germline V gene has CDR1 SGHTA and CDR2 FQGNSA. The CDR3 spans 13 residues. CDR3 DNA sequence: TGTGCCAGCAGCTTGGACTTAACCTACGAGCAGTACTTC. Its translation is CASSLDLTYEQYF.

This clonotype appeared a few times. DNA of the CDR3: TGTGCCTGGAATAAGGGGGTAGCGAGCAATCAGCCCCAGCATTTT. Translated, it gives CAWNKGVASNQPQHF. The chain has TRBV30 and TRBJ1-5; TRBD1 might be the D (6 bases). Trimming cost V 4 bases and J 1 base, with 14 bases left between them. The CDR3 length is 15 residues. Germline V gives CDR1 GTSNPN, CDR2 SVGIG (reference sequence).

Details on this clonotype: A much bigger clone sits one base away, suggesting this may be a read error. The rearrangement uses TRBV7-6 and TRBJ2-5, with D unclear. CDR3 length equals 15 residues. Germline V lookup: CDR1 SGHVS, CDR2 FNYEAQ. Deletions cut 5 bases from V and 0 bases from J, with 13 bases between. The CDR3 DNA reads as TGTGCCAGCAGCCTTTGGGGTGCGAACCAAGAGACCCAGTACTTC. Translation gives CASSLWGANQETQYF.

This clonotype was seen at least ten times. This chain's CDR3 is CASSYMIPRLAVAKNIQYF. The CDR3 bases are TGTGCCAGCAGTTACATGATCCCAAGACTAGCGGTGGCCAAAAACATTCAGTACTTC. The chain combines TRBV6-2 or TRBV6-3 with TRBJ2-4, with TRBD2 identical over 9 bases. V shed 2 bases and J 1 base; nucleotides not matched to a gene: 12. This CDR3 is built from 19 residues. Germline lookup yields CDR1 MNHEY and CDR2 SVGEGT.

This clonotype was seen at least ten times. The rearrangement joins TRBV7-9 to TRBJ1-1; 7 positions agree with TRBD1. The CDR3 loop spans 17 amino acids. The germline V gene encodes CDR1 SEHNR and CDR2 FQNEAQ (reference sequence). V lost 2 bases to trimming and J lost 2 bases; unmatched junction nucleotides: 11. The CDR3 DNA reads TGTGCCAGCAGCTTACATCCCTCGACAGGGACAAACACTGAAGCTTTCTTT. Translation gives CASSLHPSTGTNTEAFF.

As for this clonotype: The junction departs from germline at one end; a sequencing error may be responsible. The gene calls are TRBV5-1 and TRBJ2-5, with TRBD2 as a possible D gene (6 bases). There are 14 residues in the CDR3. Germline-derived CDR1 and CDR2 are SGHRS and YFSETQ. CDR3 sequence (DNA): TGCGCCAGCAGAGGGGACTCTAGCTGGGAGACCCTGTACTTC. It specifies CASRGDSSWETLYF.

To note about this clonotype: One end of the junction varies from germline; a read error may be responsible. The V gene is TRBV27, the J gene TRBJ1-6; D is undetermined. The CDR3 has 14 amino acids. Germline V gives CDR1 MNHEY, CDR2 SMNVEV (reference sequence). CDR3: CASSPGLYSSPLHF. The CDR3 coding sequence is TGTGCCAGCAGCCCCGGACTTTATAGTTCACCCCTCCACTTT.